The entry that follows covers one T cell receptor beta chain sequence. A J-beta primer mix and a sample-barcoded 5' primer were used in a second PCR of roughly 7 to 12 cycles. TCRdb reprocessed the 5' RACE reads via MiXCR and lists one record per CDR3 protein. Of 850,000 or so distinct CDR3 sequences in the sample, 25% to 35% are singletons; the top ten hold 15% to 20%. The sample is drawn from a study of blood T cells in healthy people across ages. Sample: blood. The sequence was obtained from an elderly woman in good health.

The CDR3 DNA follows: TGTGCCAGCCGATCAGGGGGCGCAGGGGATAGCAATCAGCCCCAGCATTTT. Residues: CASRSGGAGDSNQPQHF. The gene calls are TRBV7-9 and TRBJ1-5, with 8 bases lining up with TRBD1. CDR3 size: 17 residues. CDR1 SEHNR and CDR2 FQNEAQ come from the germline V gene (reference sequence). The V gene end was trimmed by 8 bases and the J gene end by 0 bases; junction bases not matched to a gene: 12.